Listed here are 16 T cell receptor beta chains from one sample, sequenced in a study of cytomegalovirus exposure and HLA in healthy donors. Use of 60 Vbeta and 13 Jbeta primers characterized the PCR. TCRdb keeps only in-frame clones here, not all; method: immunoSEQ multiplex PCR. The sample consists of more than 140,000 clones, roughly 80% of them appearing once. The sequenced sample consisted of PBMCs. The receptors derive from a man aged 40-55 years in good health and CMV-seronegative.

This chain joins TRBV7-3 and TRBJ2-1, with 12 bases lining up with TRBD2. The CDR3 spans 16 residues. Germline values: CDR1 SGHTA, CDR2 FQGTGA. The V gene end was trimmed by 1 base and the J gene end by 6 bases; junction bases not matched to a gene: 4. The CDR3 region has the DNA TGTGCCAGCAGCTTAATGGCTAGCGGGGGGGCCAATGAGCAGTTCTTC. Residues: CASSLMASGGANEQFF. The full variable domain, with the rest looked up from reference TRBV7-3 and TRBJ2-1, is GAGVSQTPSNKVTEKGKYVELRCDPISGHTALYWYRQSLGQGPEFLIYFQGTGAADDSGLPNDRFFAVRPEGSVSTLKIQRTERGDSAVYLCASSLMASGGANEQFFGPGTRLTVL.

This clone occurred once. The CDR3 DNA follows: TGTGCCAGCAGCTCCACGCCGGGACAGGGGGGCTACACCTTC. It codes for CASSSTPGQGGYTF. V is TRBV7-2 and J is TRBJ1-2, with TRBD1 matching 10 bases. The CDR3 runs 14 residues. Germline V gene sequence: CDR1 SGHTA, CDR2 FQGNSA. V trimming: 4 bases; J trimming: 8 bases; junction bases outside the gene matches: 7.

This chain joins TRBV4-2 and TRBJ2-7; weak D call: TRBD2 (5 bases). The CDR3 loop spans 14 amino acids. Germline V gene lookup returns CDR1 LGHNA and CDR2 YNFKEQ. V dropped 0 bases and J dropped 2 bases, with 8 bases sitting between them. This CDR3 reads CASSQERAPYEQYF. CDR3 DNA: TGTGCCAGCAGCCAAGAGAGGGCCCCCTACGAGCAGTACTTC.

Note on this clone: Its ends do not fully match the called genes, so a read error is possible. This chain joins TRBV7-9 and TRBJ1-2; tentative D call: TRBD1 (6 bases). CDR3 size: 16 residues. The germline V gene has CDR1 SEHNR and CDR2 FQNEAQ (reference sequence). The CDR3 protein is CSSSLLQETLRGGYTF. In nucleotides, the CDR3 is TGTTCCAGCAGCCTACTCCAGGAGACTCTCAGGGGTGGCTACACCTTC.

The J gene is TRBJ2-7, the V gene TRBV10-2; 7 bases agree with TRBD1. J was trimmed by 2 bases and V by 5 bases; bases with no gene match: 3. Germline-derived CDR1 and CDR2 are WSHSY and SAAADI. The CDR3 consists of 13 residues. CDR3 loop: CASSRDRTYEQYF. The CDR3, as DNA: TGCGCCAGCAGTCGGGACAGAACCTACGAGCAGTACTTC.

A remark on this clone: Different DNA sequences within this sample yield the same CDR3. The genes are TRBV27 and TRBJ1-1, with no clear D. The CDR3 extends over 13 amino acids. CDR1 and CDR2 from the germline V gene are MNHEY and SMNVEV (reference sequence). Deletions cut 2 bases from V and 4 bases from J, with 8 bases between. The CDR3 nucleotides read TGTGCCAGCAGTTTAGGCAGTGGCACTGAAGCTTTCTTT. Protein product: CASSLGSGTEAFF.

The CDR3 loop is CASSVGSGGYTF. In DNA, the CDR3 is TGTGCCAGCAGTGTGGGCAGTGGGGGCTACACCTTC. V is TRBV6-1 and J is TRBJ1-2, with unresolved D. This CDR3 is 12 amino acids long. V dropped 4 bases and J dropped 8 bases, with 11 bases sitting between them. CDR1 is MNHNS and CDR2 is SASEGT in the germline V gene.

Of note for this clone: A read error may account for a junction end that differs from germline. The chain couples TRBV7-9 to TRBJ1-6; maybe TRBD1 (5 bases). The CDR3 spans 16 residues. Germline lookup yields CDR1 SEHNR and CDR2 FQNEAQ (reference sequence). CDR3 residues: CSSSTSSGGRNSPLHF. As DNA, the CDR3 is TGTTCCAGCAGCACCTCGTCGGGGGGTCGTAATTCACCCCTCCACTTT.

The CDR3: CARPGLTNTEAFF. The CDR3 DNA sequence: TGTGCCAGACCGGGACTGACAAACACTGAAGCTTTCTTT. The chain is built from TRBV7-9 and TRBJ1-1; D might be TRBD1 (5 bases). Germline loops: CDR1 SEHNR, CDR2 FQNEAQ (reference sequence). Trimming removed 9 bases at V and 2 bases at J, with 13 bases between. The CDR3 loop spans 13 amino acids.

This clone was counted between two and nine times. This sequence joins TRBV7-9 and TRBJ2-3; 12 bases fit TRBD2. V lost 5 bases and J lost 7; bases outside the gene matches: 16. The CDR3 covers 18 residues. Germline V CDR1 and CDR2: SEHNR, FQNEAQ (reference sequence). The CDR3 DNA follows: TGTGCCAGCAGCCAGACTAGCGGGGGAGCAATCCGCACCTATACGCAGTATTTT. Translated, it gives CASSQTSGGAIRTYTQYF. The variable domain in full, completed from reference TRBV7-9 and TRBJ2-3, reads DTGVSQNPRHKITKRGQNVTFRCDPISEHNRLYWYRQTLGQGPEFLTYFQNEAQLEKSRLLSDRFSAERPKGSFSTLEIQRTEQGDSAMYLCASSQTSGGAIRTYTQYFGPGTRLTVL.

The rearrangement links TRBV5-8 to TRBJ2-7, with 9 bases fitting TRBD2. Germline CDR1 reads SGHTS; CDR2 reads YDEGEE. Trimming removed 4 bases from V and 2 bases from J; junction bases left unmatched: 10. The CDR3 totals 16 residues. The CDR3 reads CASSTGLSGGAYEQYF. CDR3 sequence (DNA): TGTGCCAGCAGCACTGGACTTAGCGGGGGTGCCTACGAGCAGTACTTC.

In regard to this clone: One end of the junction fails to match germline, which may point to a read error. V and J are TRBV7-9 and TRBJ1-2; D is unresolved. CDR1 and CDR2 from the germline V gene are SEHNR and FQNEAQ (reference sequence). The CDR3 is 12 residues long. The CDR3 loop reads CSSSLESLSGTF. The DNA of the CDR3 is TGTTCCAGCAGCTTAGAGTCCCTTTCGGGAACCTTC. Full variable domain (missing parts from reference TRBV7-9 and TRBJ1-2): DTGVSQNPRHKITKRGQNVTFRCDPISEHNRLYWYRQTLGQGPEFLTYFQNEAQLEKSRLLSDRFSAERPKGSFSTLEIQRTEQGDSAMYLCSSSLESLSGTFGSGTRLTVV.

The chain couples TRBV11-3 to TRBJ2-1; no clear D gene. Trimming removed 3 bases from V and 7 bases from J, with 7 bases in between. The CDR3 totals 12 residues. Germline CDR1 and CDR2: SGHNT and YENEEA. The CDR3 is CASSLRSNEQFF. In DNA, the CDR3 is TGTGCCAGCAGCTTGAGGAGTAATGAGCAGTTCTTC.

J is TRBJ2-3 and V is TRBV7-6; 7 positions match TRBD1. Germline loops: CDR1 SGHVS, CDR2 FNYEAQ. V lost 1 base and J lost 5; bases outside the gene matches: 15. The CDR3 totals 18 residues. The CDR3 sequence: CASSLVPWTGRMEDTQYF. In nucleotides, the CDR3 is TGTGCCAGCAGCTTAGTCCCGTGGACAGGTCGTATGGAAGATACGCAGTATTTT.

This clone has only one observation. The CDR3 protein is CASSSWRQASPDTQYF. In nucleotides, the CDR3 is TGTGCCAGCAGCTCCTGGCGACAGGCGTCCCCAGATACGCAGTATTTT. V is TRBV7-2 and J is TRBJ2-3; possible D gene TRBD1, 6 bases. The CDR3 sequence is 16 residues long. CDR1 is SGHTA, CDR2 FQGNSA, per germline. Between the trimmed V and J ends, which lost 4 bases and 4 bases, there was a span of 18 bases.

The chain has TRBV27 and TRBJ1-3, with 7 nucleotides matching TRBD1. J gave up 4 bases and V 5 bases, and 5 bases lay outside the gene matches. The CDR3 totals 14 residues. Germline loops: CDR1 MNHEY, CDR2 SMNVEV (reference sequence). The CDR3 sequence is CASSPGTAGNTIYF. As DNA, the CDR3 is TGTGCCAGCAGTCCCGGGACAGCGGGAAACACCATATATTTT.